These 10 T cell receptor beta chains were all obtained from the same sample, sequenced in a study of cytomegalovirus exposure and HLA in healthy donors. Use of 60 Vbeta and 13 Jbeta primers characterized the PCR. This table comes from immunoSEQ multiplex PCR, and its TCRdb copy is limited to in-frame clones, with some not included. The data show some 130,000 clones, around 80% seen once. Sequencing was done on a sample of PBMCs. Receptors originate from a man aged 40-49 years in good health and CMV-seropositive.

This clone turned up a few times. This chain joins TRBV23-1 and TRBJ1-2, with 8 bases aligning to TRBD1. TRBV23-1 counts as an open reading frame of uncertain function. Germline trimming cut 8 bases from V and 3 bases from J; bases unmatched to any gene: 14. The CDR3 contains 16 residues. The CDR3 nucleotides read TGCGCCAGCCCAACAGGGGGTGGTCTCAGGGACTATGGCTACACCTTC. This sequence encodes CASPTGGGLRDYGYTF.

The chain uses TRBV28 and TRBJ1-5, with D possibly TRBD1 on 5 matching bases. The V gene lost 9 bases and the J gene lost 9 bases, with 9 bases spanning the gap. This CDR3 is built from 10 residues. The germline CDR1 and CDR2 sequences are MDHEN and SYDVKM. CDR3 nucleotides: TGTGCCAGTGGGGGGTGGCCCCAGCATTTT. Encoded protein: CASGGWPQHF.

The chain carries TRBV30 and TRBJ1-4; 9 nucleotides align to TRBD1. The V and J ends lost 2 bases and 2 bases, in that order; junction bases with no gene match: 9. Germline CDR1 GTSNPN, CDR2 SVGIG (reference sequence). This CDR3 is 17 amino acids long. This CDR3 reads CAWSSGQGGRTNEKLFF. The CDR3 DNA reads TGTGCCTGGAGTTCGGGACAGGGAGGTCGGACTAATGAAAAACTGTTTTTT.

V is TRBV28 and J is TRBJ1-5; D might be TRBD1 (5 bases). V lost 8 bases to trimming and J lost 4 bases, with 15 bases between them. Germline V gene sequence: CDR1 MDHEN, CDR2 SYDVKM. CDR3 length: 14 residues. In DNA, the CDR3 is TGTGCCAGCCAGGCGGGGGAAGGAAATCAGCCCCAGCATTTT. Translated, it gives CASQAGEGNQPQHF.

For the CDR3, the DNA is TGTGCCAGCAGTTTCCCCTTTCAGGCCCTCTATGGCTACACCTTC. This sequence encodes CASSFPFQALYGYTF. The chain has TRBV28 and TRBJ1-2; no reliable D call. This CDR3 comprises 15 residues. CDR1 is MDHEN, CDR2 SYDVKM, per germline. Between the trimmed V and J ends, which lost 3 bases and 4 bases, there was a span of 15 bases.

The chain combines TRBV10-3 with TRBJ2-7; weak D call: TRBD1 (5 bases). In germline, CDR1 is ENHRY, CDR2 SYGVKD. The CDR3 is 12 amino acids. V was pared by 6 bases and J by 2 bases, with 8 bases between. CDR3 DNA: TGTGCCATCAGGCAGGACACCTACGAGCAGTACTTC. Amino acids: CAIRQDTYEQYF.

The rearrangement uses TRBV5-5 and TRBJ1-1; TRBD1 agrees at 9 bases. The germline V gene has CDR1 SGHKS and CDR2 YYEKEE (reference sequence). This CDR3 comprises 14 residues. J lost 4 bases, V lost 4 bases, and 5 bases had no gene match. CDR3 sequence (DNA): TGTGCCAGCAGCCTACAGGGGGCGGGCACTGAAGCTTTCTTT. Protein product: CASSLQGAGTEAFF.

The chain is built from TRBV6-5 and TRBJ1-1, with D possibly TRBD1 on 6 matching bases. The CDR3 runs to 16 residues. Between the trimmed V and J ends, which lost 4 bases and 5 bases, there was a span of 20 bases. Per germline, CDR1 MNHEY and CDR2 SVGAGI. Here the CDR3 reads CASSSTGSRVGTEAFF. CDR3 in DNA: TGTGCCAGCAGTTCGACAGGATCTAGAGTGGGTACTGAAGCTTTCTTT.

The chain couples TRBV11-2 to TRBJ1-2; 9 bases agree with TRBD1. This CDR3 comprises 16 residues. With V trimmed by 6 bases and J by 3 bases, 11 bases remained unmatched. Germline V gives CDR1 SGHAT, CDR2 FQNNGV. The CDR3 bases are TGTGCCAGCAGTCAAATACAGGGGGCTGTGGACTATGGCTACACCTTC. Translating it yields CASSQIQGAVDYGYTF.

The chain is built from TRBV19 and TRBJ1-1; D is uncertain. The CDR3 contains 15 residues. V gave up 3 bases and J gave up 1 base, with 12 bases separating them. CDR1 and CDR2 (germline): LNHDA, SQIVND (reference sequence). For the CDR3, the DNA is TGTGCCAGTAGTATCGCCCACACCCCGAACACTGAAGCTTTCTTT. Translation: CASSIAHTPNTEAFF.